A single T cell receptor (beta chain) is shown here with its context. Clones were sequenced by immunoSEQ multiplex PCR, and TCRdb holds only the in-frame ones, with some missing. The sample includes some 150,000 clones, 86% seen only once; the top ten take almost 8.5%. These data originate in a study of blood T cell repertoires in COVID-19. The CDR3 contains 16 residues. Germline V lookup: CDR1 SGHRS, CDR2 YFSETQ. V gave up 4 bases and J gave up 0 bases; unmatched junction bases: 7. The specimen sequenced was peripheral blood. The sequence was obtained from a woman aged 55 to 70 with acute or convalescent COVID-19. The V and J genes are TRBV5-1 and TRBJ1-3; 7 bases are a match to TRBD1. The CDR3 loop reads CASSTRTGSSGNTIYF. The CDR3 bases are TGCGCCAGCAGCACCCGGACAGGTAGCTCTGGAAACACCATATATTTT.